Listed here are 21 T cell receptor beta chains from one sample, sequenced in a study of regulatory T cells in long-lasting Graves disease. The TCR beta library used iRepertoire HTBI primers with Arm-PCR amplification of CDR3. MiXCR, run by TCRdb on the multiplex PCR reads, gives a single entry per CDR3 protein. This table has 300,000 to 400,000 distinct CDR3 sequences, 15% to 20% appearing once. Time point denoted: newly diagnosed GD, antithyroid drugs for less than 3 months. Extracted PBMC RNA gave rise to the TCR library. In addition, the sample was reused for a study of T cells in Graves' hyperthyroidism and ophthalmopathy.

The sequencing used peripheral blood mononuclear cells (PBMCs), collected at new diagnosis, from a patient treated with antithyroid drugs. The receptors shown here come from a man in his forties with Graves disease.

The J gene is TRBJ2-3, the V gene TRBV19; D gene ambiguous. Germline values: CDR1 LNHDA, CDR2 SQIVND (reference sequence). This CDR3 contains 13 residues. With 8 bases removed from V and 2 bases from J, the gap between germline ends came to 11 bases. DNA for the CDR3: TGTGCCAGTGGAGCCCTAACCACAGATACGCAGTATTTT. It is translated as CASGALTTDTQYF.

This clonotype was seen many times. The CDR3 loop is CAWGPNREYGYTF. The CDR3 DNA reads TGTGCCTGGGGACCGAACAGGGAGTATGGCTACACCTTC. The V and J genes are TRBV30 and TRBJ1-2; the D gene is possibly TRBD1 (6 bases). This CDR3 spans 13 amino acids. CDR1 is GTSNPN, CDR2 SVGIG, per germline (reference sequence). The V end lost 5 bases, the J end lost 5 bases, and 15 bases lay between the germline ends.

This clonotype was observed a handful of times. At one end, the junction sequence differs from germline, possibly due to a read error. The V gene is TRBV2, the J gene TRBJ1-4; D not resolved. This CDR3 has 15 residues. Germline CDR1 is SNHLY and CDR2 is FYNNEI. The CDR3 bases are TGTGCCAGCAGTGGAGGACTCGCAACTAATGAAAAACCGTTTTTT. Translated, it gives CASSGGLATNEKPFF.

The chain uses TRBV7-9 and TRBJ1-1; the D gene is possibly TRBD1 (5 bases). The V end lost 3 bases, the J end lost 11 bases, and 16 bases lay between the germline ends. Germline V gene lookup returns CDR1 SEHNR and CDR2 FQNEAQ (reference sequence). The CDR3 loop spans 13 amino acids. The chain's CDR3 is CASSLDTTLTAFF. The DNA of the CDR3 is TGTGCCAGCAGCTTGGACACGACGTTGACGGCTTTCTTT.

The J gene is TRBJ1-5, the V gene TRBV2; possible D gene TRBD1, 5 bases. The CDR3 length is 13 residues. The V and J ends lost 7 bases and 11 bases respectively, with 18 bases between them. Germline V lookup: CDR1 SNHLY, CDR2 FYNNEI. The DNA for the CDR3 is TGTGCCAGCAAAACGATTGCCGGGGGGGCCCAGCATTTT. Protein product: CASKTIAGGAQHF.

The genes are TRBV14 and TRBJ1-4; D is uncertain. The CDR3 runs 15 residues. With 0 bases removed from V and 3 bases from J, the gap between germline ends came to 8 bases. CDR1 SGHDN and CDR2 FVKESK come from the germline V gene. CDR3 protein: CASSQEAGANEKLFF. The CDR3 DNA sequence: TGTGCCAGCAGCCAAGAGGCCGGGGCTAATGAAAAACTGTTTTTT.

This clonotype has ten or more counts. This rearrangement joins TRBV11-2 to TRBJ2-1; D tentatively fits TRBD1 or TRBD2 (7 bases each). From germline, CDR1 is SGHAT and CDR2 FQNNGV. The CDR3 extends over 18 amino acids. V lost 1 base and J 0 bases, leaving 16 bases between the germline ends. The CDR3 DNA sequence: TGTGCCAGCAGCTTAGTCAGGGGGGGACCATTCTCCTACAATGAGCAGTTCTTC. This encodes CASSLVRGGPFSYNEQFF.

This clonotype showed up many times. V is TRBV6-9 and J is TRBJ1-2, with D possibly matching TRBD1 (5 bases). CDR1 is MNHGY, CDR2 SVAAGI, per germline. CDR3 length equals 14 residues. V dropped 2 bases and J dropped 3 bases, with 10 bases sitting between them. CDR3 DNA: TGTGCCAGCAGTTATCAGGGCAGAGACTATGGCTACACCTTC. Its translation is CASSYQGRDYGYTF.

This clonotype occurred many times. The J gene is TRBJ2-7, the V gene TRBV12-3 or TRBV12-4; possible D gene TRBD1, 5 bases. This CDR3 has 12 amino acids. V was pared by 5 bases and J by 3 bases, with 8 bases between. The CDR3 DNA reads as TGTGCCAGCAGTCCAGGGAACTACGAGCAGTACTTC. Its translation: CASSPGNYEQYF.

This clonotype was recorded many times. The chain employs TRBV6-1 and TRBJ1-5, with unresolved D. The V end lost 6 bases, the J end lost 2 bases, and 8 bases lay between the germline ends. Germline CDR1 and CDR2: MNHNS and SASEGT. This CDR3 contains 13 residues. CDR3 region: CASSPDRNQPQHF. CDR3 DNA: TGTGCCAGCAGCCCGGACCGCAATCAGCCCCAGCATTTT.

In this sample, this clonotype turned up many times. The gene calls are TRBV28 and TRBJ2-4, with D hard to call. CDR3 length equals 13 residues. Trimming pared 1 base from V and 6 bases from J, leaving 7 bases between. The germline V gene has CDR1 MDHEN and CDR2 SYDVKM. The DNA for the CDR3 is TGTGCCAGCAGTTTATTCAGTTTAAACATTCAGTACTTC. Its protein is CASSLFSLNIQYF. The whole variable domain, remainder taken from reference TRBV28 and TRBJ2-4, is DVKVTQSSRYLVKRTGEKVFLECVQDMDHENMFWYRQDPGLGLRLIYFSYDVKMKEKGDIPEGYSVSREKKERFSLILESASTNQTSMYLCASSLFSLNIQYFGAGTRLSVL.

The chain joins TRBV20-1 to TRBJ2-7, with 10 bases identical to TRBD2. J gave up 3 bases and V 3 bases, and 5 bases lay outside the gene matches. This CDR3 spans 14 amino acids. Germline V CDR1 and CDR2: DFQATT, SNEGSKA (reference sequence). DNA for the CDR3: TGCAGTGCTAGGTCCGGGACTAGCGACTACGAGCAGTACTTC. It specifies CSARSGTSDYEQYF.

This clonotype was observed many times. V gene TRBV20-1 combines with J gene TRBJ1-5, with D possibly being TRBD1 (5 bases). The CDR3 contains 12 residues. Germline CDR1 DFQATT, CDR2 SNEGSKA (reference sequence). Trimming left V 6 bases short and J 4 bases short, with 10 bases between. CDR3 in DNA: TGCAGTGCGGCCTCAGGGAATCAGCCCCAGCATTTT. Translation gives CSAASGNQPQHF.

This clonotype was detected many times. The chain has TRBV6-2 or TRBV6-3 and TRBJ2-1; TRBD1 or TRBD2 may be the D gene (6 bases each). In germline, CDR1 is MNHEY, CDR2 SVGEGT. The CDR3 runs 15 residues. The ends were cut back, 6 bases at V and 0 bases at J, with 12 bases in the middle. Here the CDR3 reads CASSVGGHSYNEQFF. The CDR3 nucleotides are TGTGCCAGCAGCGTCGGGGGCCACTCCTACAATGAGCAGTTCTTC.

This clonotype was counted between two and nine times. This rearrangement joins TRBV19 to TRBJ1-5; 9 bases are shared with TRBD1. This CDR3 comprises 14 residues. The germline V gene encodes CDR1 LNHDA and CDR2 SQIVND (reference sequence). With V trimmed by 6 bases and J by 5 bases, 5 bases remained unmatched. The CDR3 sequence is CASRGQGGYQPQHF. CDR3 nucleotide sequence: TGTGCCAGTAGGGGACAGGGTGGGTATCAGCCCCAGCATTTT.

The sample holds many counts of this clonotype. CDR3 coding DNA: TGTGCCAGCAGAGACATTACCTGGGGACAGGGAGGATCCGAGCAGTACTTC. Translated, it gives CASRDITWGQGGSEQYF. The chain combines TRBV2 with TRBJ2-7; 9 nucleotides line up with TRBD1. V dropped 6 bases and J dropped 6; count of bases not matched to a gene: 18. There are 17 residues in the CDR3. Per germline, CDR1 SNHLY and CDR2 FYNNEI. Supplemented by reference TRBV2 and TRBJ2-7, the full variable domain reads EPEVTQTPSHQVTQMGQEVILRCVPISNHLYFYWYRQILGQKVEFLVSFYNNEISEKSEIFDDQFSVERPDGSNFTLKIRSTKLEDSAMYFCASRDITWGQGGSEQYFGPGTRLTVT.

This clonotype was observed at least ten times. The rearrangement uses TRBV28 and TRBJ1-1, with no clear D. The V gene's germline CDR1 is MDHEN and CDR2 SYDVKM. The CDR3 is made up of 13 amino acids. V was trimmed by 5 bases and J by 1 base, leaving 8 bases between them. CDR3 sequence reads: CASSERPNTEAFF. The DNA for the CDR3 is TGTGCCAGCAGTGAGCGACCGAACACTGAAGCTTTCTTT.

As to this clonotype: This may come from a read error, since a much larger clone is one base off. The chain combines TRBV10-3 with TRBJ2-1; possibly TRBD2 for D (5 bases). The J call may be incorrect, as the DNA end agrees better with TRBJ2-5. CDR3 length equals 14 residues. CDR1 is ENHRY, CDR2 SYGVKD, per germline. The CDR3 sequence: CAISVDGVRETQYF. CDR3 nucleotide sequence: TGTGCCATCAGCGTAGACGGGGTACGAGAGACCCAGTACTTC.

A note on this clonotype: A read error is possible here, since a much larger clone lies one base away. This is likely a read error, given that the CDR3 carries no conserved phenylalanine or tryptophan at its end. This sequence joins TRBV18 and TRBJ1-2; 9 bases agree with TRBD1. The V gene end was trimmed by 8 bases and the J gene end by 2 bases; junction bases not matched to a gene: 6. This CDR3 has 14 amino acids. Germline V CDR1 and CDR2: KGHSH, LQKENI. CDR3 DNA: TGTGCCAGCGCGGGACAGGGAGTAAACTATGGCTACACCTCC. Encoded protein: CASAGQGVNYGYTS.

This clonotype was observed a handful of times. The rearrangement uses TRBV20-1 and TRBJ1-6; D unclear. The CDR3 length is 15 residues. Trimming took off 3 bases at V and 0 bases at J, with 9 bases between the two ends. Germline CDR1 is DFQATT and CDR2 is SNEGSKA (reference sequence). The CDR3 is CSASPGDSYNSPLHF. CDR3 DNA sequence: TGCAGTGCTAGCCCGGGAGACTCCTATAATTCACCCCTCCACTTT.

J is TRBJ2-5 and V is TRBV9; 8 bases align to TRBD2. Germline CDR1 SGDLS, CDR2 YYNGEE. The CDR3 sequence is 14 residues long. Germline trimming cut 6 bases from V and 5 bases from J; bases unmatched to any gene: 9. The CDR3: CASNPGGTLETQYF. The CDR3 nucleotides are TGTGCCAGCAACCCGGGGGGGACCCTGGAGACCCAGTACTTC. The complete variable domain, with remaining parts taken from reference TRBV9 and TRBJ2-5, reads DSGVTQTPKHLITATGQRVTLRCSPRSGDLSVYWYQQSLDQGLQFLIQYYNGEERAKGNILERFSAQQFPDLHSELNLSSLELGDSALYFCASNPGGTLETQYFGPGTRLLVL.